This record looks at one T cell receptor beta chain sequence and its context. The data stem from a study of blood T cell repertoires in COVID-19. Measured with immunoSEQ multiplex PCR; TCRdb has only the in-frame clones, and not every one. The data contain about 330,000 clones, around 85% of them singletons. V was pared by 2 bases and J by 7 bases, with 6 bases between. The CDR3 runs 12 residues. Germline V lookup: CDR1 SEHNR, CDR2 FQNEAQ (reference sequence). The receptor was isolated from a human donor in a cohort sampled during active COVID-19. Sequenced sample: peripheral blood. The chain is built from TRBV7-9 and TRBJ2-1; D gene ambiguous. The chain's CDR3 is CASSLLLNEQFF. In DNA form, the CDR3 reads TGTGCCAGCAGCTTACTTCTTAATGAGCAGTTCTTC.